A single sample is the source of the 25 T cell receptor beta chains below, sequenced in a study of OX40 agonist ivuxolimab in advanced cancers. Libraries were prepared by immunoSEQ multiplex PCR; TCRdb keeps only in-frame clonotypes and omits some of them. The data show roughly 63,000 clones, about 89% seen once. The sequenced sample was CD4+ or CD8+ T cells sorted from blood, obtained in a trial of the OX40 agonist ivuxolimab. The receptors stem from an adult with an advanced solid tumor such as melanoma, head and neck, liver or kidney cancer.

This clone is termed medium-sized (0.01 to 0.1%). The J gene is TRBJ2-3, the V gene TRBV6-1, with 9 nucleotides matching TRBD1. With V trimmed by 6 bases and J by 0 bases, 1 base remained unmatched. Per the germline V gene, CDR1 is MNHNS and CDR2 is SASEGT. This CDR3 region has 14 residues. CDR3 nucleotide sequence: TGTGCCAGCAGACAGGGGGCTAGCACAGATACGCAGTATTTT. This codes for CASRQGASTDTQYF.

This rearrangement joins TRBV10-1 to TRBJ2-3, with D possibly matching TRBD2 (6 bases). This CDR3 region has 13 residues. Germline CDR1 WNHNN, CDR2 SYGVQD (reference sequence). Between the trimmed V and J ends, which lost 0 bases and 6 bases, there was a span of 7 bases. In nucleotides, the CDR3 is TGCGCCAGCAGTGAGTCTGGAGGGGATACGCAGTATTTT. It yields the protein CASSESGGDTQYF.

The V and J genes are TRBV19 and TRBJ2-2; the D is unclear. Germline V gives CDR1 LNHDA, CDR2 SQIVND (reference sequence). This CDR3 region has 12 residues. V was shortened by 8 bases and J by 6 bases, with 10 bases between the two germline ends. The chain's CDR3 is CASPNGAGELFF. The CDR3, as DNA: TGTGCCAGTCCTAATGGGGCCGGGGAGCTGTTTTTT.

This chain connects TRBV5-5 to TRBJ2-2, with D uncertain. The germline V and J ends were trimmed by 0 bases and 4 bases, with 13 bases remaining between them. Germline V gene lookup returns CDR1 SGHKS and CDR2 YYEKEE (reference sequence). The length of the CDR3 is 16 residues. CDR3 region: CASSLVGNFFTGELFF. CDR3 coding DNA: TGTGCCAGCAGCTTGGTAGGGAACTTCTTCACCGGGGAGCTGTTTTTT.

The chain recombines TRBV5-6 with TRBJ2-5; D is unresolved. The DNA end is more similar to TRBJ2-7, so the J call may be wrong. The CDR3 totals 13 residues. Germline V gives CDR1 SGHDT, CDR2 YYEEEE. The CDR3 DNA reads as TGTGCCAGCAGCTTCAGGAACTCCTACGAGCAGTACTTC. Protein: CASSFRNSYEQYF.

The genes are TRBV5-1 and TRBJ1-1; 8 bases fit TRBD1. J was trimmed by 1 base and V by 4 bases; bases with no gene match: 6. CDR1 is SGHRS and CDR2 is YFSETQ in the germline V gene. CDR3 size: 15 residues. The CDR3 sequence: CASSIGQGRNTEAFF. Here the CDR3 DNA reads TGCGCCAGCAGCATCGGACAGGGTCGGAACACTGAAGCTTTCTTT.

The chain recombines TRBV7-2 with TRBJ2-2; perhaps TRBD1 as D (6 bases). This CDR3 is 13 amino acids long. V was trimmed by 5 bases and J by 6 bases, leaving 10 bases between them. The germline CDR1 and CDR2 sequences are SGHTA and FQGNSA. CDR3 bases: TGTGCCAGCAGCAAAACAGGGCCCGGGGAGCTGTTTTTT. Its translation is CASSKTGPGELFF.

The chain has TRBV7-9 and TRBJ2-1; D is unresolved. This CDR3 spans 12 amino acids. Trimming pared 0 bases from V and 7 bases from J, leaving 4 bases between. Germline CDR1 and CDR2: SEHNR and FQNEAQ (reference sequence). The CDR3 coding sequence is TGTGCCAGCAGCTTAGCCTTTAATGAGCAGTTCTTC. It yields the protein CASSLAFNEQFF.

The chain is built from TRBV27 and TRBJ2-2, with D possibly being TRBD2 (5 bases). This CDR3 spans 14 amino acids. Per the germline V gene, CDR1 is MNHEY and CDR2 is SMNVEV (reference sequence). V lost 1 base and J 5 bases, leaving 8 bases between the germline ends. The DNA of the CDR3 is TGTGCCAGCAGTTTATTGCCGGGGACCGGGGAGCTGTTTTTT. It codes for CASSLLPGTGELFF.

The chain is built from TRBV5-1 and TRBJ2-1; no definite D call. The V end was cut by 2 bases, the J end by 0 bases, with 15 bases between. The CDR3 is 17 residues long. CDR1 and CDR2 from the germline V gene are SGHRS and YFSETQ. The CDR3 DNA reads TGCGCCAGCAGCTTTAGGACGATCCGGAGCTCCTACAATGAGCAGTTCTTC. Translating it yields CASSFRTIRSSYNEQFF.

V gene TRBV5-1 combines with J gene TRBJ2-1; 10 bases are shared with TRBD2. CDR3 length equals 18 residues. Germline CDR1 SGHRS, CDR2 YFSETQ. The V segment lost 4 bases and the J segment 3 bases; nucleotides outside the gene matches: 13. CDR3 in DNA: TGCGCCAGCAGCCCAGGGGGTCCCAGGACTAGCGGCTACAATGAGCAGTTCTTC. Encoded protein: CASSPGGPRTSGYNEQFF.

About this clone itself: Other DNA sequences within the sample encode an identical CDR3. This sequence joins TRBV27 and TRBJ2-5, with TRBD2 identical over 14 bases. The length of the CDR3 is 15 residues. The ends lost 4 bases at V and 4 bases at J; junction bases unmatched: 2. Germline V gene sequence: CDR1 MNHEY, CDR2 SMNVEV (reference sequence). The CDR3 nucleotides read TGTGCCAGCAGTTCCGGGACTAGCGGGAGAGAGACCCAGTACTTC. Amino acid sequence: CASSSGTSGRETQYF.

The rearrangement joins TRBV6-5 to TRBJ1-1; no clear D. Germline values: CDR1 MNHEY, CDR2 SVGAGI. Trimming left V 8 bases short and J 3 bases short, with 19 bases between. The CDR3 has 15 residues. The CDR3 DNA reads as TGTGCCAGCGAACCCATTGGGTCTGTGGACACTGAAGCTTTCTTT. It is translated as CASEPIGSVDTEAFF.

The chain has TRBV27 and TRBJ2-7; 7 bases align to TRBD2. Losses at the gene ends were 8 bases for V and 2 bases for J; bases not matched to a gene: 9. CDR1 is MNHEY, CDR2 SMNVEV, per germline (reference sequence). This CDR3 region has 14 residues. The CDR3 region has the DNA TGTGCCAGCGCCCCCGGGACTACCGCCTACGAGCAGTACTTC. Amino acid sequence: CASAPGTTAYEQYF.

The CDR3 DNA is TGTGCCAGCAGCCCGGGACTAGCGGGAGGTGAGGAGCAGTTCTTC. This gives the protein CASSPGLAGGEEQFF. This chain links TRBV27 with TRBJ2-1; TRBD2 matches at 15 bases. CDR1 and CDR2 from the germline V gene are MNHEY and SMNVEV (reference sequence). CDR3 size: 15 residues. V shed 6 bases, J shed 10 bases, and the junction held 7 bases outside the gene matches.

The rearrangement links TRBV27 to TRBJ2-3; D possibly uses TRBD1 or TRBD2 (6 bases each). CDR1 is MNHEY, CDR2 SMNVEV, per germline (reference sequence). The CDR3 has 15 residues. Trimming cost V 3 bases and J 2 bases, with 12 bases left between them. Written as DNA, the CDR3 is TGTGCCAGCAGTTTTGTGGCGGGACACACAGATACGCAGTATTTT. Translation gives CASSFVAGHTDTQYF.

This clone was observed once. CDR3 region: CATQSGPSNSPLHF. In DNA form, the CDR3 reads TGTGCCACCCAGTCGGGACCCTCAAATTCACCCCTCCACTTT. The chain combines TRBV13 with TRBJ1-6; possible D gene TRBD1, 5 bases. This CDR3 has 14 amino acids. V lost 10 bases and J 7 bases, leaving 17 bases between the germline ends. Per germline, CDR1 PRHDT and CDR2 FYEKMQ (reference sequence).

This clone is termed medium-sized. This chain uses TRBV19 with TRBJ1-2; D may be TRBD1 (5 bases). Germline V CDR1 and CDR2: LNHDA, SQIVND (reference sequence). Trimming shortened V by 5 bases and J by 4 bases, and 14 bases separated the two germline ends. CDR3 length equals 14 residues. This CDR3 reads CASSRDLAFYGYTF. CDR3 bases: TGTGCCAGTAGTCGGGACCTCGCCTTCTATGGCTACACCTTC.

This chain links TRBV11-2 with TRBJ1-1; no clear D gene. Germline CDR1 reads SGHAT; CDR2 reads FQNNGV. The CDR3 consists of 14 residues. The V gene lost 2 bases and the J gene lost 2 bases, with 9 bases spanning the gap. CDR3 region: CASSLSPRNTEAFF. The CDR3 coding sequence is TGTGCCAGCAGCTTATCACCCAGAAACACTGAAGCTTTCTTT.

The chain couples TRBV25-1 to TRBJ2-7; D gene unclear. Germline lookup yields CDR1 MGHDK and CDR2 SYGVNS. Deletions cut 1 base from V and 5 bases from J, with 12 bases between. The CDR3 spans 14 residues. The CDR3 DNA is TGTGCCAGCAGTGAATCTTGGGGATCCCACGAGCAGTACTTC. Translated, it gives CASSESWGSHEQYF.

V and J are TRBV9 and TRBJ1-1; 11 bases line up with TRBD1. This CDR3 is 15 amino acids long. J lost 5 bases, V lost 2 bases, and 5 bases had no gene match. From germline, CDR1 is SGDLS and CDR2 YYNGEE. Written as DNA, the CDR3 is TGTGCCAGCAGCGTCGGGACAGGGGGTAGGACTGAAGCTTTCTTT. Amino acids: CASSVGTGGRTEAFF.

This chain uses TRBV9 with TRBJ2-3, with D unresolved. Per the germline V gene, CDR1 is SGDLS and CDR2 is YYNGEE. The CDR3 loop spans 12 amino acids. Trimming removed 5 bases at V and 4 bases at J, with 8 bases between. The CDR3 here is CASRGIADTQYF. The CDR3, as DNA: TGTGCCAGCAGAGGGATAGCAGATACGCAGTATTTT.

The chain is built from TRBV5-6 and TRBJ2-2; D unclear. Trimming took 0 bases from V and 4 from J, leaving 7 bases between them. This CDR3 contains 14 residues. Germline V gene lookup returns CDR1 SGHDT and CDR2 YYEEEE. The CDR3 DNA follows: TGTGCCAGCAGCTTGGGTACGACCACCGGGGAGCTGTTTTTT. This encodes CASSLGTTTGELFF.

The V call is TRBV4-1, the J call TRBJ2-1, with 10 positions matching TRBD2. The germline gives CDR1 MGHRA, CDR2 YSYEKL. There are 15 residues in the CDR3. Trimming at V came to 4 bases and at J to 6 bases, leaving 6 bases not matched to a gene. The CDR3 nucleotides read TGCGCCAGCAGCCTCGGAGCGGGAGGGCCCAATGAGCAGTTCTTC. It is translated as CASSLGAGGPNEQFF.

This clone was recorded only once. The chain combines TRBV27 with TRBJ2-2; D is uncertain. The CDR3 has 15 amino acids. The V end lost 2 bases, the J end lost 0 bases, and 7 bases lay between the germline ends. Germline loops: CDR1 MNHEY, CDR2 SMNVEV (reference sequence). The CDR3 bases are TGTGCCAGCAGTTTAGAGTTAACGAACACCGGGGAGCTGTTTTTT. Translated: CASSLELTNTGELFF.